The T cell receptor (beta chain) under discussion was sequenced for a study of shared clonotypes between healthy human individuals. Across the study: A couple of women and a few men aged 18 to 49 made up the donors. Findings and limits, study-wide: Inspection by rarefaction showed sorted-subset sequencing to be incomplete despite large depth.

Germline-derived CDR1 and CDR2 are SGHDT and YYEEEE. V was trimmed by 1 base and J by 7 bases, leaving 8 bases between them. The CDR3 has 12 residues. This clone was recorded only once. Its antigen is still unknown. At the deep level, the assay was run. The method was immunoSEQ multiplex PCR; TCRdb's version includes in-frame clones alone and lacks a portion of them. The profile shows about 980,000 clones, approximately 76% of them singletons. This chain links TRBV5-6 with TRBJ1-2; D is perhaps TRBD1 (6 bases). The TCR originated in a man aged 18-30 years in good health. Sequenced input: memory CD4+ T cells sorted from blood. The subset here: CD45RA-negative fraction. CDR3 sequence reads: CASSLPGAGYTF. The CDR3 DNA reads TGTGCCAGCAGCTTGCCAGGGGCTGGCTACACCTTC.